This section outlines one TCR beta chain sequence together with its context. As yet, its antigen is unknown. These data come from a study of graft-versus-host responses after intestinal transplantation. Study overall: The recipients all started with anti-thymocyte globulin induction and then took tacrolimus and steroids for 3 to 4 years.

Sequencing was performed with immunoSEQ multiplex PCR; in TCRdb, only in-frame clones are kept and a portion is missing. The sample lists fewer than 90,000 clones; 94% were seen once. Study outcomes and limitations: Clonal ratios of graft-versus-host to host-versus-graft in allografts were high for patients exhibiting graft-donor T cell macrochimerism. Early declines in HvG clones that occurred post-transplant were associated with peak circulating GvH clone levels.

This CDR3 is 15 amino acids long. V shed 1 base and J 3 bases; nucleotides not matched to a gene: 3. The germline V gene has CDR1 LGHNA and CDR2 YSLEER. The chain uses TRBV4-3 and TRBJ2-7; 10 nucleotides align to TRBD1. Sequencing was performed on unstimulated CD4+ T cells sorted from spleen or lymph node cells, taken before transplant. This clonotype was obtained from a human donor who was the organ donor for an intestinal transplant. CDR3 loop: CASSQVWTGGYEQYF. CDR3 nucleotides: TGCGCCAGCAGCCAAGTTTGGACAGGGGGCTACGAGCAGTACTTC.